A single T cell receptor beta chain is shown here with its context. The data originate from a study of blood T cell repertoires in COVID-19. Trimming pared 4 bases from V and 4 bases from J, leaving 14 bases between. The CDR3 spans 15 residues. CDR1 and CDR2 (germline): LGHNA, YSLEER. Using immunoSEQ multiplex PCR, the repertoire was profiled, and TCRdb retains in-frame clones only, with some absent. The sample records a few hundred thousand clones, around 83% being singletons. The gene calls are TRBV4-3 and TRBJ2-1, with D maybe TRBD1 (5 bases). Specimen: peripheral blood. The sequence derives from a woman aged 45 to 65 with COVID-19, enrolled during active disease. The CDR3 loop reads CASSREAQGYNEQFF. Here the CDR3 DNA reads TGCGCCAGCAGCCGCGAAGCCCAGGGATACAATGAGCAGTTCTTC.